Listed here is a single T cell receptor (beta chain). The antigen is not known. The PCR made use of 60 Vbeta and 13 Jbeta primers. The repertoire was sequenced with immunoSEQ multiplex PCR; TCRdb's copy has only in-frame clones and lacks some. Altogether around 150,000 clones are present, around 80% being singletons, with the ten largest covering around 10%. The data were obtained in a study of cytomegalovirus exposure and HLA in healthy donors. General study results and limits: Reportedly, fewer N-insertions than the roughly 700-donor mean appeared in an Asian-associated ancestry cluster in a later analysis. Most likely, a cluster of highly shared sequence variants arose as a sequencing artifact.

The CDR3 is made up of 13 amino acids. Per the germline V gene, CDR1 is MNHEY and CDR2 is SMNVEV (reference sequence). Trimming stripped 3 bases from V and 1 base from J, with 5 bases between. Sequencing was performed on PBMCs. This clonotype was obtained from a man aged 18 to 35 in good health and CMV-seropositive. The rearrangement links TRBV27 to TRBJ2-3; D unresolved. CDR3 amino acids: CASSFRGTDTQYF. The CDR3 DNA follows: TGTGCCAGCAGTTTCCGGGGCACAGATACGCAGTATTTT.